These 31 T cell receptor beta chains were all obtained from the same sample, sequenced in a study of Graves' ophthalmopathy and Graves' hyperthyroidism (dated by TCRdb to 2016 to 2019). TCRdb records Illumina HiSeq 2000 as the sequencer. TCR beta CDR3 regions were amplified from RNA transcripts for repertoire sequencing. HTBI primers and the Qiagen OneStep RT-PCR kit were used in a first-round RT-PCR, which was followed by a second-round multiplex PCR, size selection and purification. TCRdb reprocessed the public reads (quality trimming at Q25 with fastp, clone calling with MiXCR) and kept in-frame beta chains. All rows with the same CDR3 protein become a single entry with the most common DNA and genes. Across this sample there are 57,000 or so distinct CDR3 sequences, with approximately 50% seen only once. Together, the top ten hold 4.7% of the sample. The sample was peripheral blood. The source is an adult woman with Graves' ophthalmopathy.

This sequence joins TRBV10-1 and TRBJ2-2; D is unclear. V shed 10 bases and J shed 6 bases, with 12 bases lying between them. The CDR3 extends over 12 amino acids. Germline loops: CDR1 WNHNN, CDR2 SYGVQD (reference sequence). The CDR3 protein is CAILWRSGELFF. The DNA of the CDR3 is TGCGCCATCCTCTGGCGCTCCGGGGAGCTGTTTTTT.

This clonotype came up many times. V is TRBV27 and J is TRBJ2-6; 9 bases map to TRBD1. The CDR3 is 15 amino acids. V lost 6 bases and J lost 0; bases outside the gene matches: 0. Germline loops: CDR1 MNHEY, CDR2 SMNVEV (reference sequence). This CDR3 reads CASRDRGSGANVLTF. The CDR3 coding sequence is TGTGCCAGCAGGGACAGGGGCTCTGGGGCCAACGTCCTGACTTTC.

The J gene is TRBJ2-5, the V gene TRBV28; 9 bases match TRBD1. V lost 6 bases to trimming and J lost 2 bases; unmatched junction nucleotides: 4. Germline-derived CDR1 and CDR2 are MDHEN and SYDVKM. CDR3 size: 14 residues. The CDR3 loop is CASRTGGAQETQYF. For the CDR3, the DNA is TGTGCCAGCAGAACAGGGGGCGCACAAGAGACCCAGTACTTC.

This clonotype was detected only once. The chain combines TRBV6-1 with TRBJ1-3, with no clear D. The CDR3 is made up of 14 amino acids. In germline, CDR1 is MNHNS, CDR2 SASEGT. Trimming took 3 bases from V and 3 from J, leaving 9 bases between them. In nucleotides, the CDR3 is TGTGCCAGCAGTGATTCCGGGTTTGGAAACACCATATATTTT. This codes for CASSDSGFGNTIYF.

In the case of this clonotype: At one end, the junction sequence differs from germline, possibly due to a read error. This chain connects TRBV7-9 to TRBJ2-7; no reliable D call. This CDR3 region has 14 residues. Looked up from germline, CDR1 is SEHNR and CDR2 is FQNEAQ (reference sequence). CDR3 amino acids: CTSSFSGDAYEQYF. For the CDR3, the DNA is TGTACCAGCAGCTTCTCGGGCGACGCCTACGAGCAGTACTTC.

This rearrangement joins TRBV4-3 to TRBJ2-7, with D maybe TRBD2 (6 bases). Trimming pared 0 bases from V and 0 bases from J, leaving 9 bases between. This CDR3 is 15 amino acids long. Germline V CDR1 and CDR2: LGHNA, YSLEER. CDR3 bases: TGCGCCAGCAGCCAAGAGGGCGGGATCTCCTACGAGCAGTACTTC. It yields the protein CASSQEGGISYEQYF.

Only one count was recorded for this clonotype. A much larger clone differs by one base, so this may be a read error. This rearrangement joins TRBV28 to TRBJ1-5; perhaps TRBD1 as D (5 bases). The V gene's germline CDR1 is MDHEN and CDR2 SYDVKM. The CDR3 loop spans 15 amino acids. Deletions cut 7 bases from V and 7 bases from J, with 20 bases between. The CDR3 here is CASIRGIRAEQPQHF. The CDR3 coding sequence is TGTGCCAGCATCCGTGGTATCAGGGCAGAGCAGCCCCAGCATTTT.

As concerns this clonotype: As the CDR3 is not closed by the conserved phenylalanine or tryptophan, this likely results from a read error. The chain employs TRBV25-1 and TRBJ2-7; unclear D gene. The CDR3 is made up of 10 amino acids. V shed 7 bases and J shed 7 bases, with 8 bases lying between them. CDR1 MGHDK and CDR2 SYGVNS come from the germline V gene. The CDR3 DNA sequence: TGTGCCAGCACCCTAGGGGAGCAGTACCTC. As protein: CASTLGEQYL.

This chain joins TRBV10-3 and TRBJ2-7; 8 bases map to TRBD1. This CDR3 contains 17 residues. Trimming took 3 bases from V and 0 from J; bases not matched to a gene: 10. CDR1 ENHRY and CDR2 SYGVKD come from the germline V gene. For the CDR3, the DNA is TGTGCCATCAGTGATGATTCGGGGGACAGGACCTCCTACGAGCAGTACTTC. Translation: CAISDDSGDRTSYEQYF.

This sequence joins TRBV20-1 and TRBJ2-7; 8 nucleotides align to TRBD2. The V gene end was trimmed by 6 bases and the J gene end by 2 bases; junction bases not matched to a gene: 3. The germline V gene has CDR1 DFQATT and CDR2 SNEGSKA (reference sequence). CDR3 length: 12 residues. CDR3 residues: CSASTSAYEQYF. The CDR3 region has the DNA TGCAGTGCCTCGACTAGCGCCTACGAGCAGTACTTC.

This clonotype has at least ten counts. The V call is TRBV11-3, the J call TRBJ2-5; TRBD2 matches 9 bases. V was clipped by 3 bases and J by 5 bases; unmatched bases: 1. Germline CDR1 and CDR2: SGHNT and YENEEA. This CDR3 has 13 residues. The CDR3 sequence is CASSFAGGETQYF. DNA of the CDR3: TGTGCCAGCAGCTTTGCGGGGGGGGAGACCCAGTACTTC.

On this clonotype: Since a much larger clone is just one base distant, this may be a read error. The rearrangement uses TRBV12-3 or TRBV12-4 and TRBJ2-1; 7 nucleotides match TRBD1. There are 18 residues in the CDR3. In DNA, the CDR3 is TGTGCCAACAGTTTACGCCCCACCCAGGGGGTTGACTACAATGAGCAGTTCTTC. This sequence encodes CANSLRPTQGVDYNEQFF.

This clonotype was picked up many times. V gene TRBV20-1 combines with J gene TRBJ1-1, with TRBD1 matching over 7 bases. This CDR3 comprises 13 residues. With V trimmed by 6 bases and J by 3 bases, 7 bases remained unmatched. Per the germline V gene, CDR1 is DFQATT and CDR2 is SNEGSKA (reference sequence). DNA for the CDR3: TGCAGTGCGGCACAGGGGAGGGACACTGAAGCTTTCTTT. Amino acid sequence: CSAAQGRDTEAFF.

V is TRBV5-6 and J is TRBJ2-2, with D unresolved. The CDR3 totals 16 residues. The V gene's germline CDR1 is SGHDT and CDR2 YYEEEE. With 4 bases removed from V and 0 bases from J, the gap between germline ends came to 13 bases. As DNA, the CDR3 is TGTGCCAGCAGCGCCGGGCAGTTTGCGAACACCGGGGAGCTGTTTTTT. Translating gives CASSAGQFANTGELFF.

With regard to this clonotype: This may come from a read error, since a much larger clone is one base off. The V and J genes are TRBV27 and TRBJ1-2; D is possibly TRBD1 (6 bases). The CDR3 is 13 residues long. The germline V gene encodes CDR1 MNHEY and CDR2 SMNVEV (reference sequence). Trimming shortened V by 5 bases and J by 6 bases, and 13 bases separated the two germline ends. The CDR3 here is CASSLRGVHGYTF. The CDR3 DNA reads as TGTGCCAGCAGTCTAAGGGGGGTCCATGGCTACACCTTC.

This clonotype was recorded many times. The chain combines TRBV20-1 with TRBJ2-7, with D unclear. This CDR3 comprises 15 residues. CDR1 is DFQATT, CDR2 SNEGSKA, per germline (reference sequence). V lost 3 bases and J lost 1, with 16 bases in between. CDR3: CSASQGRYDSYEQYF. The CDR3 bases are TGCAGTGCTAGCCAAGGACGCTACGATTCCTACGAGCAGTACTTC.

Only one count was recorded for this clonotype. The chain joins TRBV6-1 to TRBJ2-7; 12 nucleotides agree with TRBD2. Germline CDR1 is MNHNS and CDR2 is SASEGT. The CDR3 runs 18 residues. The V segment lost 4 bases and the J segment 6 bases; nucleotides outside the gene matches: 16. The CDR3 nucleotides read TGTGCCAGCAGTGGGGACAGGATCCTAGCGGGGGGGCCCGTCGAGCAGTACTTC. Its translation is CASSGDRILAGGPVEQYF.

The chain uses TRBV7-9 and TRBJ2-1; D not certain. The CDR3 totals 14 residues. Trimming stripped 3 bases from V and 5 bases from J, with 11 bases between. Germline V gene sequence: CDR1 SEHNR, CDR2 FQNEAQ (reference sequence). The CDR3 spells CASSFMGGDNEQFF. The CDR3 DNA reads TGTGCCAGCAGCTTCATGGGCGGCGACAATGAGCAGTTCTTC. The full variable domain, in which reference TRBV7-9 and TRBJ2-1 provide the parts outside the CDR3, is DTGVSQNPRHKITKRGQNVTFRCDPISEHNRLYWYRQTLGQGPEFLTYFQNEAQLEKSRLLSDRFSAERPKGSFSTLEIQRTEQGDSAMYLCASSFMGGDNEQFFGPGTRLTVL.

V is TRBV7-2 and J is TRBJ1-2; D ambiguous. Germline V gene sequence: CDR1 SGHTA, CDR2 FQGNSA. This CDR3 region has 16 residues. Trimming pared 1 base from V and 2 bases from J, leaving 14 bases between. Here the CDR3 reads CASSLGPSGNNYGYTF. The DNA for the CDR3 is TGTGCCAGCAGCTTAGGGCCTAGCGGGAACAACTATGGCTACACCTTC.

This CDR3 reads CASSVPPHLAGGTDTQYF. In nucleotides, the CDR3 is TGTGCCAGCAGCGTCCCCCCTCACCTAGCGGGAGGTACAGATACGCAGTATTTT. This chain uses TRBV7-2 with TRBJ2-3; TRBD2 matches 11 bases. The CDR3 spans 18 residues. CDR1 and CDR2 from the germline V gene are SGHTA and FQGNSA. Unmatched junction bases numbered 13, after V lost 5 bases and J lost 3 bases. The full variable domain, rest sourced from reference TRBV7-2 and TRBJ2-3, is GAGVSQSPSNKVTEKGKDVELRCDPISGHTALYWYRQSLGQGLEFLIYFQGNSAPDKSGLPSDRFSAERTGGSVSTLTIQRTQQEDSAVYLCASSVPPHLAGGTDTQYFGPGTRLTVL.

This clonotype was recorded at least ten times. The J gene is TRBJ2-7, the V gene TRBV19, with 7 bases matching TRBD1. The CDR3 runs 14 residues. Losses at the gene ends were 7 bases for V and 0 bases for J; bases not matched to a gene: 6. The V gene's germline CDR1 is LNHDA and CDR2 SQIVND (reference sequence). The chain's CDR3 is CASTPGQISYEQYF. In nucleotides, the CDR3 is TGTGCCAGTACCCCGGGACAGATCTCCTACGAGCAGTACTTC. Supplemented by reference TRBV19 and TRBJ2-7, the full variable domain reads DGGITQSPKYLFRKEGQNVTLSCEQNLNHDAMYWYRQDPGQGLRLIYYSQIVNDFQKGDIAEGYSVSREKKESFPLTVTSAQKNPTAFYLCASTPGQISYEQYFGPGTRLTVT.

This clonotype was counted between two and nine times. This chain connects TRBV30 to TRBJ1-2; D not certain. The CDR3 consists of 15 residues. V was cut by 3 bases and J by 7 bases, with 21 bases left in between. Germline CDR1 is GTSNPN and CDR2 is SVGIG (reference sequence). The CDR3 sequence is CAWSLGENSWGGYTF. The CDR3 DNA is TGTGCCTGGAGCCTAGGAGAAAACAGCTGGGGTGGCTACACCTTC.

This clonotype was recorded many times. The gene calls are TRBV7-2 and TRBJ2-2; D perhaps matches TRBD1 (6 bases). This CDR3 comprises 13 residues. The germline gives CDR1 SGHTA, CDR2 FQGNSA. The V end was cut by 5 bases, the J end by 7 bases, with 11 bases between. This CDR3 is CASSQSTGGELFF. The CDR3 nucleotides read TGTGCCAGCAGCCAATCGACAGGCGGGGAGCTGTTTTTT.

V usage is TRBV6-5 and J usage is TRBJ1-1; D remains ambiguous. CDR1 MNHEY and CDR2 SVGAGI come from the germline V gene. There are 14 residues in the CDR3. V gave up 5 bases and J gave up 4 bases, with 14 bases separating them. CDR3: CASSNLAGITEAFF. CDR3 nucleotides: TGTGCCAGCAGTAACCTAGCGGGGATCACTGAAGCTTTCTTT.

The genes are TRBV9 and TRBJ1-6; perhaps TRBD1 as D (6 bases). The CDR3 is 14 amino acids. The V end was cut by 3 bases, the J end by 7 bases, with 11 bases between. Germline V gives CDR1 SGDLS, CDR2 YYNGEE. The CDR3 DNA reads TGTGCCAGCAGCGGAGGGGGAGGGAATTCACCCCTCCACTTT. Translation: CASSGGGGNSPLHF.

V is TRBV7-9 and J is TRBJ1-4; D is unclear. With 3 bases removed from V and 4 bases from J, the gap between germline ends came to 9 bases. The CDR3 is 14 amino acids. Germline V CDR1 and CDR2: SEHNR, FQNEAQ (reference sequence). The CDR3: CASSFYGDNEKLFF. The CDR3 DNA sequence: TGTGCCAGCAGCTTTTACGGCGATAATGAAAAACTGTTTTTT.

This clonotype was counted at least ten times. The rearrangement uses TRBV19 and TRBJ2-1; TRBD2 aligns across 11 bases. Germline CDR1 and CDR2: LNHDA and SQIVND (reference sequence). CDR3 length equals 16 residues. The V and J ends lost 3 bases and 6 bases, in that order; junction bases with no gene match: 7. The CDR3 region is CASSMTLAGGFNEQFF. The CDR3 DNA reads as TGTGCCAGTAGTATGACCCTAGCGGGAGGTTTCAATGAGCAGTTCTTC.

The chain recombines TRBV7-2 with TRBJ2-7; TRBD2 agrees at 12 bases. Trimming removed 2 bases from V and 6 bases from J; junction bases left unmatched: 2. The germline CDR1 and CDR2 sequences are SGHTA and FQGNSA. This CDR3 spans 14 amino acids. CDR3 sequence (DNA): TGTGCCAGCAGCTTAAGGACTAGCGGGGTCGAGCAGTACTTC. This encodes CASSLRTSGVEQYF.

V gene TRBV20-1 combines with J gene TRBJ2-3; D not certain. The germline V and J ends were trimmed by 7 bases and 2 bases, with 13 bases remaining between them. The CDR3 is made up of 13 amino acids. The germline CDR1 and CDR2 sequences are DFQATT and SNEGSKA (reference sequence). The chain's CDR3 is CSVEASNTDTQYF. The CDR3 DNA follows: TGCAGTGTAGAAGCGTCGAACACAGATACGCAGTATTTT.

This clonotype was seen only once. J is TRBJ1-2 and V is TRBV2; no definite D call. V lost 1 base to trimming and J lost 1 base, with 4 bases between them. The CDR3 runs 13 residues. CDR1 and CDR2 from the germline V gene are SNHLY and FYNNEI. This CDR3 is CASSEDGNYGYTF. CDR3 nucleotide sequence: TGTGCCAGCAGTGAAGACGGTAACTATGGCTACACCTTC. Full variable domain (outside the CDR3, taken from reference TRBV2 and TRBJ1-2): EPEVTQTPSHQVTQMGQEVILRCVPISNHLYFYWYRQILGQKVEFLVSFYNNEISEKSEIFDDQFSVERPDGSNFTLKIRSTKLEDSAMYFCASSEDGNYGYTFGSGTRLTVV.

About this clonotype itself: Given the absence of the conserved phenylalanine or tryptophan at the CDR3 end, a read error is likely. The V call is TRBV12-3 or TRBV12-4, the J call TRBJ1-5; D gene unclear. The CDR3 length is 14 residues. The CDR3 is CASSLDSSSQPQHV. In DNA, the CDR3 is TGTGCCAGCAGTTTAGACAGTAGCAGTCAGCCCCAGCATGTT.